Listed here are 8 T cell receptor beta chains from one sample, sequenced in a study of blood T cell repertoires in COVID-19 (dated by TCRdb to 2020 to 2022). Library construction relied on the immunoSEQ multiplex PCR assay. Entries here come from immuneACCESS through TCRdb and include only in-frame sequences with V and J called. Some clones fail to appear in such tables; in the studies checked, an unresolved V gene covers under half of the shortfall, and the cause of the remainder is unknown. The sample table contains about 220,000 clones; only one count was recorded for less than 90% of them. 4.5% to 5.5% of the sample is held by the ten biggest clonotypes. The sequenced sample consisted of peripheral blood. The receptors stem from a woman in her sixties who had recovered from COVID-19.

The chain is built from TRBV27 and TRBJ2-7; 9 bases are a match to TRBD1. Trimming took 5 bases from V and 6 from J; bases not matched to a gene: 5. Germline lookup yields CDR1 MNHEY and CDR2 SMNVEV (reference sequence). The CDR3 runs to 13 residues. CDR3 amino acids: CASSLMTGGEQYF. CDR3 in DNA: TGTGCCAGCAGTCTCATGACAGGGGGCGAGCAGTACTTC.

V gene TRBV30 combines with J gene TRBJ2-5; D is uncertain. Germline lookup yields CDR1 GTSNPN and CDR2 SVGIG (reference sequence). Trimming removed 0 bases from V and 2 bases from J, with 7 bases in between. The CDR3 consists of 13 residues. CDR3 in amino acids: CAWSVQDQETQYF. For the CDR3, the DNA is TGTGCCTGGAGTGTGCAGGATCAAGAGACCCAGTACTTC. The whole variable domain, remainder taken from reference TRBV30 and TRBJ2-5, is SQTIHQWPATLVQPVGSPLSLECTVEGTSNPNLYWYRQAAGRGLQLLFYSVGIGQISSEVPQNLSASRPQDRQFILSSKKLLLSDSGFYLCAWSVQDQETQYFGPGTRLLVL.

By frequency in the sample, this clone is medium-sized. The V and J genes are TRBV10-1 and TRBJ1-1, with D possibly matching TRBD1 (6 bases). There are 15 residues in the CDR3. Deletions cut 6 bases from V and 6 bases from J, with 20 bases between. From germline, CDR1 is WNHNN and CDR2 SYGVQD (reference sequence). Here the CDR3 reads CASSRTVGEGAEAFF. The DNA of the CDR3 is TGCGCCAGCAGCCGGACCGTCGGAGAGGGGGCTGAAGCTTTCTTT.

The V call is TRBV4-1, the J call TRBJ1-1, with 7 bases that match TRBD1. Per the germline V gene, CDR1 is MGHRA and CDR2 is YSYEKL. Unmatched junction bases numbered 9, after V lost 4 bases and J lost 1 base. The CDR3 length is 16 residues. The CDR3 DNA reads as TGCGCCAGCAGCCGCGCTGGTGGGACAGCGAACACTGAAGCTTTCTTT. Its protein is CASSRAGGTANTEAFF.

This clone was seen a single time. J is TRBJ2-3 and V is TRBV30; 7 bases match TRBD2. Trimming took 3 bases from V and 4 from J; bases not matched to a gene: 4. The CDR3 length is 13 residues. Germline loops: CDR1 GTSNPN, CDR2 SVGIG (reference sequence). The CDR3 region is CAWSRGDSDTQYF. The CDR3 DNA sequence: TGTGCCTGGAGCCGGGGGGATTCAGATACGCAGTATTTT.

The chain has TRBV7-8 and TRBJ1-2; no firm D call. Trimming took off 5 bases at V and 0 bases at J, with 16 bases between the two ends. The CDR3 covers 16 residues. CDR1 is SGHVS and CDR2 is FQNEAQ in the germline V gene. The CDR3 DNA sequence: TGTGCCAGCAGCCCTTATGCCCTTGGAGCTAACTATGGCTACACCTTC. This gives the protein CASSPYALGANYGYTF.

The V gene is TRBV29-1, the J gene TRBJ1-2; TRBD1 aligns across 7 bases. The CDR3 has 11 residues. Trimming cost V 5 bases and J 8 bases; bases outside gene matches: 5. CDR1 and CDR2 from the germline V gene are SQVTM and ANQGSEA. CDR3 in DNA: TGCAGCGTTACCCAGGGGGACGGCTACACCTTC. It encodes CSVTQGDGYTF.

V gene TRBV30 combines with J gene TRBJ2-7; a weak D match, TRBD1 (6 bases). The CDR3 consists of 14 residues. Germline-derived CDR1 and CDR2 are GTSNPN and SVGIG (reference sequence). V was shortened by 8 bases and J by 0 bases, with 17 bases between the two germline ends. The CDR3 sequence: CALKLMTGSYEQYF. The DNA for the CDR3 is TGTGCCCTAAAACTTATGACAGGCTCCTACGAGCAGTACTTC.